This T cell receptor beta chain was identified in a study of yellow fever vaccine responses in identical twins. Overall study findings and caveats: After vaccination, twins' T cell response reportedly seemed partly convergent, partly personalized.

A note on this clonotype: Its antigen is currently unknown.

MiXCR, run by TCRdb on the RT-PCR reads, gives a single entry per CDR3 protein. Of roughly 18,000 distinct CDR3 sequences in the sample, 61% were seen once. The CDR3 runs to 16 residues. Deletions cut 5 bases from V and 1 base from J, with 18 bases between. Germline assignment: CDR1 SQVTM and CDR2 ANQGSEA. This clonotype originated in a woman between 18 and 29 years old who received the yellow fever vaccine. The sequences come from T cells from blood (PBMCs), unsorted or a sorted subset (not recorded which), collected before or after yellow fever vaccination (not recorded which). The chain links TRBV29-1 to TRBJ2-1; weak D call: TRBD2 (8 bases). The CDR3 DNA reads TGCAGCGTTTGGGACAGCAGCGGGAGATCCTACAATGAGCAGTTCTTC. This encodes CSVWDSSGRSYNEQFF.